The 28 T cell receptor beta chains reported below all come from one sample, sequenced in a study of shared clonotypes between healthy human individuals. The protocol was immunoSEQ multiplex PCR, while the TCRdb copy is restricted to in-frame clones and leaves out a portion. The sample has under 550,000 clones; about 95% are singletons. Sequencing was performed on naive CD4+ T cells sorted from blood. As for subset: CD45RA+ positively selected. The source is a woman between 25 and 40 years old in good health.

The V call is TRBV18, the J call TRBJ1-1, with 8 bases that match TRBD1. The germline V gene encodes CDR1 KGHSH and CDR2 LQKENI. J was trimmed by 3 bases and V by 6 bases; bases with no gene match: 6. The CDR3 sequence is 14 residues long. CDR3 loop: CASSHRGEDTEAFF. CDR3 DNA sequence: TGTGCCAGCTCTCACAGGGGGGAGGACACTGAAGCTTTCTTT.

J is TRBJ2-1 and V is TRBV6-4, with TRBD1 identical over 8 bases. In germline, CDR1 is MRHNA, CDR2 SNTAGT. V trimming: 0 bases; J trimming: 6 bases; junction bases outside the gene matches: 4. The CDR3 has 15 residues. CDR3 DNA: TGTGCCAGCAGTGACTCAGGACAGGGCCGCAATGAGCAGTTCTTC. This gives the protein CASSDSGQGRNEQFF.

V is TRBV10-2 and J is TRBJ2-7, with 9 bases aligning to TRBD1. Germline CDR1 reads WSHSY; CDR2 reads SAAADI. J gave up 4 bases and V 6 bases, and 7 bases lay outside the gene matches. The CDR3 loop spans 14 amino acids. In DNA form, the CDR3 reads TGCGCCAGCAGCTCCGGGACAGGGAGGTACGAGCAGTACTTC. This gives the protein CASSSGTGRYEQYF.

V and J are TRBV18 and TRBJ2-7, with 7 positions matching TRBD1. CDR3 length: 17 residues. Germline CDR1 and CDR2: KGHSH and LQKENI. Trimming at V came to 3 bases and at J to 3 bases, leaving 14 bases not matched to a gene. CDR3 sequence (DNA): TGTGCCAGCTCACCGGCTTTCTCCGGGACAGTAAACTACGAGCAGTACTTC. Protein product: CASSPAFSGTVNYEQYF.

This rearrangement joins TRBV14 to TRBJ2-1, with D possibly matching TRBD2 (7 bases). The CDR3 is 13 amino acids. The germline V gene encodes CDR1 SGHDN and CDR2 FVKESK. V was cut by 5 bases and J by 11 bases, with 16 bases left in between. CDR3 DNA: TGTGCCAGCAGCATAAGGAGGGGGGGACAGCAGTTCTTC. It encodes CASSIRRGGQQFF.

The rearrangement joins TRBV28 to TRBJ2-7, with a weak D call TRBD2 (6 bases). The germline V gene has CDR1 MDHEN and CDR2 SYDVKM. The CDR3 covers 14 residues. Trimming took 2 bases from V and 1 from J, leaving 9 bases between them. CDR3 DNA: TGTGCCAGCAGTTTACCTCGGGGGTCCTACGAGCAGTACTTC. Translation: CASSLPRGSYEQYF.

This chain links TRBV6-1 with TRBJ1-4, with D unresolved. CDR3 size: 11 residues. CDR1 is MNHNS, CDR2 SASEGT, per germline. Trimming took off 6 bases at V and 8 bases at J, with 7 bases between the two ends. In DNA, the CDR3 is TGTGCCAGCAGCCTAGGGGAAAAACTGTTTTTT. It encodes CASSLGEKLFF.

This rearrangement joins TRBV6-6 to TRBJ2-7; perhaps D is TRBD1 or TRBD2 (5 bases each). This CDR3 is 15 amino acids long. Germline V gene sequence: CDR1 MNHNY, CDR2 SVGAGI (reference sequence). The germline V and J ends were trimmed by 2 bases and 7 bases, with 18 bases remaining between them. DNA for the CDR3: TGTGCCAGCAGTTACCGAGTTGGGGGAGTAGTTGAGCAGTACTTC. Translation gives CASSYRVGGVVEQYF.

This chain connects TRBV30 to TRBJ2-3, with 9 bases fitting TRBD2. CDR3 size: 18 residues. CDR1 is GTSNPN, CDR2 SVGIG, per germline (reference sequence). Trimming took 0 bases from V and 4 from J; bases not matched to a gene: 14. The CDR3 loop is CAWSVGGVAGEGPDTQYF. Here the CDR3 DNA reads TGTGCCTGGAGTGTAGGGGGGGTAGCGGGAGAGGGTCCAGATACGCAGTATTTT.

Regarding this clone: A junction boundary mismatches the germline segment, possibly from a read error. The V and J genes are TRBV5-4 and TRBJ2-5; D may match TRBD1 or TRBD2 (5 bases each). Germline CDR1 reads SGHNT; CDR2 reads YYREEE (reference sequence). The CDR3 spans 12 residues. The CDR3 bases are TGCGCTGTAGGCGTGAGGGGCGAGACCCAGTACTTC. Its translation: CAVGVRGETQYF.

The chain carries TRBV18 and TRBJ2-1; weak D call: TRBD2 (6 bases). The CDR3 totals 14 residues. The V gene's germline CDR1 is KGHSH and CDR2 LQKENI. The V gene lost 2 bases and the J gene lost 7 bases, with 12 bases spanning the gap. CDR3 loop: CASSPRRGVNEQFF. The CDR3 DNA is TGTGCCAGCTCACCAAGGAGGGGAGTGAATGAGCAGTTCTTC.

In this sample, this clone turned up once. In DNA form, the CDR3 reads TGTGCCAGTAGTAGGGGACCGGGCACTGAAGCTTTCTTT. Translating gives CASSRGPGTEAFF. The chain combines TRBV19 with TRBJ1-1; maybe TRBD1 (5 bases). The V gene lost 4 bases and the J gene lost 4 bases, with 10 bases spanning the gap. The CDR3 consists of 13 residues. The germline V gene encodes CDR1 LNHDA and CDR2 SQIVND (reference sequence). Looking up the rest from reference TRBV19 and TRBJ1-1 gives the full variable domain: DGGITQSPKYLFRKEGQNVTLSCEQNLNHDAMYWYRQDPGQGLRLIYYSQIVNDFQKGDIAEGYSVSREKKESFPLTVTSAQKNPTAFYLCASSRGPGTEAFFGQGTRLTVV.

This chain joins TRBV18 and TRBJ2-2, with TRBD2 matching over 9 bases. The V segment lost 0 bases and the J segment 6 bases; nucleotides outside the gene matches: 5. Germline lookup yields CDR1 KGHSH and CDR2 LQKENI. The CDR3 runs 16 residues. CDR3 in amino acids: CASSPPGLAGSGELFF. CDR3 bases: TGTGCCAGCTCACCACCGGGGCTAGCGGGATCCGGGGAGCTGTTTTTT. Combining the CDR3 with reference TRBV18 and TRBJ2-2 gives the whole variable domain NAGVMQNPRHLVRRRGQEARLRCSPMKGHSHVYWYRQLPEEGLKFMVYLQKENIIDESGMPKERFSAEFPKEGPSILRIQQVVRGDSAAYFCASSPPGLAGSGELFFGEGSRLTVL.

This clone was seen only once. This rearrangement joins TRBV13 to TRBJ2-7; tentative D call: TRBD1 (6 bases). This CDR3 is 13 amino acids long. V lost 4 bases to trimming and J lost 5 bases, with 12 bases between them. Germline loops: CDR1 PRHDT, CDR2 FYEKMQ (reference sequence). CDR3 in amino acids: CASSSRGIDEQYF. CDR3 sequence (DNA): TGTGCCAGCAGCTCGAGGGGGATCGACGAGCAGTACTTC.

The chain has TRBV11-2 and TRBJ2-5; D is undetermined. The J call is doubtful: the DNA matches TRBJ2-7 better. This CDR3 is built from 15 residues. Germline lookup yields CDR1 SGHAT and CDR2 FQNNGV. CDR3 DNA sequence: TGTGCCAGCAGCTTAGCGTCTCTCGCTACCTACGAGCAGTACTTC. Protein sequence: CASSLASLATYEQYF.

A few counts support this clone. The chain is built from TRBV6-5 and TRBJ1-3; D is unclear. Germline CDR1 reads MNHEY; CDR2 reads SVGAGI. This CDR3 spans 15 amino acids. Trimming cost V 3 bases and J 4 bases, with 13 bases left between them. Here the CDR3 reads CASSYSQVEGNTIYF. For the CDR3, the DNA is TGTGCCAGCAGTTATAGCCAGGTAGAAGGAAACACCATATATTTT.

The genes are TRBV18 and TRBJ1-2, with D maybe TRBD1 (5 bases). This CDR3 region has 13 residues. Germline V gives CDR1 KGHSH, CDR2 LQKENI. Trimming shortened V by 3 bases and J by 6 bases, and 11 bases separated the two germline ends. The CDR3 loop reads CASSPQGSNGYTF. For the CDR3, the DNA is TGTGCCAGCTCACCTCAGGGTAGTAATGGCTACACCTTC.

The chain couples TRBV18 to TRBJ1-5; 7 positions agree with TRBD1. CDR1 is KGHSH and CDR2 is LQKENI in the germline V gene. V lost 5 bases and J lost 0; bases outside the gene matches: 7. The CDR3 spans 16 residues. The CDR3 coding sequence is TGTGCCAGCTCAGCAGGGACAGTATATAGCAATCAGCCCCAGCATTTT. Its translation: CASSAGTVYSNQPQHF.

The chain employs TRBV28 and TRBJ2-5, with 11 positions matching TRBD2. TRBJ2-7 explains the end of the DNA better; the J call may be wrong. Germline V CDR1 and CDR2: MDHEN, SYDVKM. The CDR3 has 16 residues. The CDR3 nucleotides are TGTGCCAGCAGTACACCGGGACTAGCGGTTTCCTACGAGCAGTACTTC. It specifies CASSTPGLAVSYEQYF.

The chain couples TRBV27 to TRBJ2-5; D might be TRBD1 (7 bases). The J call may be incorrect, as the DNA end agrees better with TRBJ2-7. The CDR3 has 14 residues. The V gene's germline CDR1 is MNHEY and CDR2 SMNVEV (reference sequence). The CDR3 loop is CASSFQGGPYEQYF. CDR3 DNA sequence: TGTGCCAGCAGTTTTCAGGGGGGCCCATACGAGCAGTACTTC.

The chain couples TRBV5-4 to TRBJ1-5; the D is unclear. CDR3 size: 14 residues. Trimming cost V 4 bases and J 0 bases, with 8 bases left between them. Germline V gene sequence: CDR1 SGHNT, CDR2 YYREEE (reference sequence). The CDR3: CASSPGYSNQPQHF. The CDR3 DNA follows: TGTGCCAGCAGCCCAGGATATAGCAATCAGCCCCAGCATTTT.

The chain links TRBV10-2 to TRBJ1-5; 8 bases line up with TRBD1. The CDR3 has 14 residues. Looked up from germline, CDR1 is WSHSY and CDR2 is SAAADI. The trim removed 2 bases at V and 5 bases at J, leaving 2 bases unmatched. CDR3 protein: CASSEQGADQPQHF. The CDR3 DNA reads as TGCGCCAGCAGTGAGCAGGGGGCCGATCAGCCCCAGCATTTT.

V is TRBV2 and J is TRBJ2-1, with D unresolved. V was shortened by 3 bases and J by 2 bases, with 11 bases between the two germline ends. Germline V gene lookup returns CDR1 SNHLY and CDR2 FYNNEI. CDR3 size: 15 residues. CDR3 sequence reads: CASSEILEAYNEQFF. The CDR3 coding sequence is TGTGCCAGCAGTGAGATCCTAGAGGCCTACAATGAGCAGTTCTTC.

V usage is TRBV7-3 and J usage is TRBJ2-1; D not resolved. This CDR3 is built from 13 residues. The ends were cut back, 6 bases at V and 5 bases at J, with 11 bases in the middle. Germline V gives CDR1 SGHTA, CDR2 FQGTGA. CDR3 protein: CASSDGGHNEQFF. CDR3 coding DNA: TGTGCCAGCAGTGACGGCGGACACAATGAGCAGTTCTTC.

Of note for this clone: The junction departs from the called germline gene at one end, perhaps through a read error. The chain employs TRBV19 and TRBJ1-6; D is unresolved. Germline-derived CDR1 and CDR2 are LNHDA and SQIVND (reference sequence). This CDR3 region has 12 residues. The CDR3 bases are TGTGCCAGTAGTTACCTCGATTCGCCCCTCCACTTT. This sequence encodes CASSYLDSPLHF.

Only one count was recorded for this clone. In nucleotides, the CDR3 is TGTGCCAGCAGTTACTCAGGATACTATAATTCACCCCTCCACTTT. Amino acid sequence: CASSYSGYYNSPLHF. This sequence joins TRBV6-5 and TRBJ1-6; no reliable D call. The V gene's germline CDR1 is MNHEY and CDR2 SVGAGI. This CDR3 spans 15 amino acids. Trimming left V 0 bases short and J 3 bases short, with 6 bases between.

The rearrangement uses TRBV11-1 and TRBJ1-1; 9 nucleotides match TRBD1. The germline gives CDR1 SGHAT, CDR2 FQDESV (reference sequence). CDR3 length: 16 residues. The junction had 8 bases not matched to a gene; V was cut back by 5 bases and J by 1 base. The CDR3 nucleotides read TGTGCCAGCAGCCCTTGGACAGGGGCCCAGAACACTGAAGCTTTCTTT. Protein product: CASSPWTGAQNTEAFF.

This chain connects TRBV7-6 to TRBJ2-5, with 9 bases aligning to TRBD1. The closer fit of TRBJ2-7 to the DNA end suggests the J call may be wrong. CDR3 length: 14 amino acids. Germline values: CDR1 SGHVS, CDR2 FNYEAQ. This CDR3 reads CASSPRQGGYEQYF. CDR3 DNA sequence: TGTGCCAGCAGCCCTAGACAGGGGGGCTACGAGCAGTACTTC.